This T cell receptor (beta chain) was identified in a study of memory CD4+ T cells and cytomegalovirus serostatus. Study-wide findings and caveats: About 40% of the roughly 150 known CMV-associated TCRbeta sequences appeared in CD4+ memory.

The data were produced by immunoSEQ multiplex PCR, yet TCRdb's version contains in-frame clones alone and is incomplete. The repertoire has about 61,000 clones, more than 75% of them found once; the top ten carry 0.85% to 0.95%. With regard to this clone: Its antigen is unidentified.

The sort gate was single viable CD3+CD4+CD8-CD45RO+ cells for memory CD4+ T cells. The sequence was collected from an adult in good health and CMV-seronegative. The sequenced sample consisted of memory CD4+ T cells from blood.

CDR3 sequence: CASRGWGRTGRGNTGELFF. CDR3 nucleotides: TGTGCCAGCAGGGGGTGGGGCCGTACGGGGCGAGGGAACACCGGGGAGCTGTTTTTT. The rearrangement joins TRBV7-9 to TRBJ2-2; D may correspond to TRBD1 or TRBD2 (5 bases each). V was shortened by 6 bases and J by 1 base, with 24 bases between the two germline ends. Germline V gives CDR1 SEHNR, CDR2 FQNEAQ (reference sequence). The CDR3 extends over 19 amino acids.